This T cell receptor (beta chain) was documented in a study of T-cell reconstitution after alpha-beta-depleted transplantation in children. Findings and limits, study-wide: T cells produced anew were the main source of T-cell counts and diversity one year after transplant. In patients about two months after transplant, alpha-beta T cells reportedly arose from several hundred expanded graft clones. Recipient T cells and thymic progenitors that survived gave rise to the high TCRbeta diversity observed at day 60 in some patients.

As it was prepared, the TCRbeta library received unique molecular identifiers. TCRdb independently ran MiXCR on the PCR reads; one entry per CDR3 protein. The sample has approximately 3,800 distinct CDR3 sequences; around 9.8% are singletons. In its sample, this clonotype was seen many times. The antigen is unknown. This sequence was found in a male patient between 2 and 15 years old who had a stem cell transplant for acute lymphoblastic leukemia, so the T cells may come from the graft donor. Sequenced here: PBMCs, mostly from graft donor cells, sampled 180 days after TCRalphabeta/CD19-depleted stem cell transplant.

Written as DNA, the CDR3 is TGCAGTGCTAGCGAGCCGACAGGGCTGGCGAGCGAGCAGTACTTC. Residues: CSASEPTGLASEQYF. J is TRBJ2-7 and V is TRBV20-1, with 7 nucleotides matching TRBD1. Per the germline V gene, CDR1 is DFQATT and CDR2 is SNEGSKA (reference sequence). The CDR3 contains 15 residues. V dropped 3 bases and J dropped 6; count of bases not matched to a gene: 14.